This T cell receptor beta chain is drawn from a study of patients and donors after allogeneic stem cell transplantation (dated by TCRdb to 2020 to 2022). The germline V gene provides CDR1 SGHRS and CDR2 YFSETQ. Deletion took 1 base off V and 3 bases off J, with a span of 14 bases between the germline ends. The CDR3 runs 15 residues from the cysteine to the phenylalanine. Kept here is only the CDR3 DNA, which spans 45 bases and is read in frame from base 1. The method behind the library was RT-PCR. The instrument was a NextSeq 550. The raw public reads went through TCRdb reprocessing: fastp at Q25, MiXCR clone calling, in-frame beta chains kept. Entries are consolidated by CDR3 protein sequence, retaining the most common genes and DNA. The sample includes over 9,500 distinct CDR3 sequences, with 5.5% to 7% observed a single time. 26% of the sample belongs to the ten largest clones. This clonotype was seen many times. Its specific antigen is unknown. No much larger clone is present one base from it, and per-base qualities are unavailable.

The TCR sequence derives from a human donor who was either an allogeneic HSCT recipient or a stem cell or donor lymphocyte infusion donor (not recorded which). It is not recorded whose cells these are; they may come from a transplant donor. What was sequenced was blood, either unsorted or a sorted T cell fraction (not recorded which). The rearrangement combines TRBV5-1 with TRBJ2-7; the D gene could be TRBD1 or TRBD2, each one agreeing over 5 bases. Here the CDR3 is given as CASSLLAGTDYEQYF. In nucleotides, the sequence is TGCGCCAGCAGCTTGTTGGCAGGGACGGACTACGAGCAGTACTTC.